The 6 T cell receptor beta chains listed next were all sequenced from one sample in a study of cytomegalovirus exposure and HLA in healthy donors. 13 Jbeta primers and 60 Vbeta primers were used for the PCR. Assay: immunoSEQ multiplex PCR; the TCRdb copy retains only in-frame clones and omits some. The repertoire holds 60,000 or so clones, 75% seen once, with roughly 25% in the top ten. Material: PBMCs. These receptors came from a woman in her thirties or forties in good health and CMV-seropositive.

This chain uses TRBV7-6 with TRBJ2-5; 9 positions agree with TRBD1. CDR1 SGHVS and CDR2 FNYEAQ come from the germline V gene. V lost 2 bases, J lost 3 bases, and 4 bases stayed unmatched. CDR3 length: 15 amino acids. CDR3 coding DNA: TGTGCCAGCAGCTTAAACAGGGGGCCTAAAGAGACCCAGTACTTC. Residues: CASSLNRGPKETQYF. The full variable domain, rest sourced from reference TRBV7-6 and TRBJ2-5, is GAGVSQSPRYKVTKRGQDVALRCDPISGHVSLYWYRQALGQGPEFLTYFNYEAQQDKSGLPNDRFSAERPEGSISTLTIQRTEQRDSAMYRCASSLNRGPKETQYFGPGTRLLVL.

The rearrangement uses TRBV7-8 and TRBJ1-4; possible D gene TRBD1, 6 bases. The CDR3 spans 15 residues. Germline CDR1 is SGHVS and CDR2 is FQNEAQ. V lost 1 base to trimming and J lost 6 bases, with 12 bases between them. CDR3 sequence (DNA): TGTGCCAGCAGCTTAGGTAACAGGGACCATGAAAAACTGTTTTTT. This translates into CASSLGNRDHEKLFF.

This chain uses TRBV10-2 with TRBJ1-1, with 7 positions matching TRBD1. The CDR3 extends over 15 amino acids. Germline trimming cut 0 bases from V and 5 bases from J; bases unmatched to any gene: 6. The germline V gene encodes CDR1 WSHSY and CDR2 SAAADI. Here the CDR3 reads CASSESKGAGTEAFF. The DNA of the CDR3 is TGCGCCAGCAGTGAGTCTAAGGGGGCAGGGACTGAAGCTTTCTTT.

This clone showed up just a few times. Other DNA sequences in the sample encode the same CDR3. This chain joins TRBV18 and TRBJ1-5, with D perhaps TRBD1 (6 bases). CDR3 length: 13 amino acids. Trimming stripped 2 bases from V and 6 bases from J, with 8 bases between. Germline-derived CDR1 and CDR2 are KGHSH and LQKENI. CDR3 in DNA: TGTGCCAGCTCACCAGGGGGCGGTCAGCCCCAGCATTTT. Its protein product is CASSPGGGQPQHF.

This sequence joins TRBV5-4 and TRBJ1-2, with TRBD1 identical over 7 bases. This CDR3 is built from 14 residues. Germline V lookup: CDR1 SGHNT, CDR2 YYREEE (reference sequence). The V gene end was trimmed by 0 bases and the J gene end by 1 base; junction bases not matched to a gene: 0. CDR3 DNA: TGTGCCAGCAGCTTGGACAGGGGTAACTATGGCTACACCTTC. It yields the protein CASSLDRGNYGYTF.

For the CDR3, the DNA is TGTGCCAGCAGCTTGGGGAGAATTACGGGGGAATATGGCTACACCTTC. Amino acid sequence: CASSLGRITGEYGYTF. V gene TRBV5-4 combines with J gene TRBJ1-2, with TRBD1 as a possible D gene (5 bases). Trimming took off 0 bases at V and 5 bases at J, with 17 bases between the two ends. The CDR3 contains 16 residues. Per the germline V gene, CDR1 is SGHNT and CDR2 is YYREEE (reference sequence). The whole variable domain, remainder taken from reference TRBV5-4 and TRBJ1-2, is ETGVTQSPTHLIKTRGQQVTLRCSSQSGHNTVSWYQQALGQGPQFIFQYYREEENGRGNFPPRFSGLQFPNYSSELNVNALELDDSALYLCASSLGRITGEYGYTFGSGTRLTVV.